This TCR beta chain was profiled in a study of blood T cell repertoires in COVID-19. Study information: Samples of COVID-19 (acute and convalescent) were obtained from the United States, Italy and Spain. PBMCs, B-cell-depleted T cells, or T cells were the source of the cDNA or gDNA that made up the material.

V shed 6 bases, J shed 7 bases, and the junction held 8 bases outside the gene matches. CDR1 and CDR2 from the germline V gene are LNHDA and SQIVND (reference sequence). The CDR3 has 15 amino acids. Original processing methods: How many nucleated cells were present was estimated from reference gene primer amplification. Using immunoSEQ multiplex PCR, the repertoire was profiled, and TCRdb retains in-frame clones only, with some absent. V, J and clone size are taken as reported in that table, and D and trimming were inferred from the DNA itself. The sample comprises around 100,000 clones, 78% of which are singletons, and about 9% rests with the top ten.

This receptor was obtained from a man aged 60-69 years with active or convalescent COVID-19. The V and J genes are TRBV19 and TRBJ2-2; 10 positions match TRBD1. The specimen was peripheral blood. The chain's CDR3 is CASRPMDRGGGELFF. The CDR3 bases are TGTGCCAGTAGGCCCATGGACAGGGGGGGCGGGGAGCTGTTTTTT.